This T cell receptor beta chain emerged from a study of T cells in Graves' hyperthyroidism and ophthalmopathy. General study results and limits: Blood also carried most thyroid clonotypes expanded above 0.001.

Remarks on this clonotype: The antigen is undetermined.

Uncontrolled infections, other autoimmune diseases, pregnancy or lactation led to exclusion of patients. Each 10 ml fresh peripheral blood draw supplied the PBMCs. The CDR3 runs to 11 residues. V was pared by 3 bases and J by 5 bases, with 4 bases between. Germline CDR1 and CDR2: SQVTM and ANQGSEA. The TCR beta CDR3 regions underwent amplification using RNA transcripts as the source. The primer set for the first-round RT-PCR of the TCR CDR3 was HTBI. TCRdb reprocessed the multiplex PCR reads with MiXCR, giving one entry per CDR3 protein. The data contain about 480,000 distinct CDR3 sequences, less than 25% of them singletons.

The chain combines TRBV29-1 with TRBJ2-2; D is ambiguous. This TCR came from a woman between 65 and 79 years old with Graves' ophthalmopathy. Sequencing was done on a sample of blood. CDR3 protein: CSVEVTGELFF. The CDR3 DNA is TGCAGCGTTGAGGTGACCGGGGAGCTGTTTTTT.